This T cell receptor beta chain was retrieved from a study of cytomegalovirus exposure and HLA in healthy donors listed by TCRdb under 2017. As for the study more broadly: An earlier analysis of 587 of the donors reported 250 to 300 Gb of sequence data and 117 million unique TCR beta sequences obtained from 150 million to 200 million T cells. An early release covering roughly 640 HLA-typed donors comprised 250 to 350 gigabases of sequencing data and roughly 85 million unique TCR sequences. Of the 398 genotyped donors, 65% to 90% were placed in the genetic ancestry cluster associated with self-reported Caucasian donors. The aim of the study was to test whether cataloging public T cell receptors could identify signatures of past pathogen exposure. The T cell repertoires of around 670 subjects were profiled by immunosequencing and related to cytomegalovirus serostatus. Along with the approximately 700-subject first cohort, a separate validation cohort of about 110 different subjects was used. High-throughput TCR immunosequencing, statistical association of individual TCRs with disease status, and machine learning were combined to predict cytomegalovirus infection status. To study patterns of TCR occurrence, a later analysis re-analyzed previously published TCR beta repertoires from more than 550 donors and added high-resolution HLA genotyping. Rather than drawing on any new phenotypic data, the later analysis identified candidate immune exposures from TCR beta sequences and the way those sequences occurred across donors. In an earlier analysis of roughly 600 of the donors, high-throughput TCR beta sequencing was used to judge whether each TCR beta V gene segment behaved as functional or pseudogenic. Donor age, sex, ethnicity and CMV serostatus were compiled together with the repertoire data. A later genetic analysis took genome-wide SNP genotypes for about 55% of the 666 donors and used that subset as a discovery cohort. Every repertoire in the discovery cohort had been generated on one and the same sequencing platform. Both class I and class II loci were covered by HLA typing, at four-digit resolution. The number of donors typed differed by locus, with about 629-640 for A, B, C, DRB1 and DQB1, about 500 for DQA1, about 610 for DPA1, and around 460 for DPB1. Four or five DR-DQ haplotypes were treated as single units for association and clustering because of strong linkage in the cohort. Among several hundred genotyped donors of the cohort, an average of around 240,000 unique TCR beta nucleotide sequences was sequenced per donor, of which about 18% were non-productive.

The cohort was made up of about 610 healthy bone marrow donors. At the time of sampling, every cohort member was nominally healthy, though immune exposures that went unrecorded were likely present. The donor tested CMV seropositive, placing the donor among the approximately 290 seropositive members of the cohort. A peripheral blood sample was collected from each donor, and TCR beta sequencing was performed on peripheral blood mononuclear cells. The Qiagen DNeasy Blood Extraction Kit was used to extract genomic DNA from the blood cell samples. The library relied on the immunoSEQ multiplex PCR assay. For the multiplex PCR, a mixture combining 60 forward primers for TCR Vbeta segments and 13 reverse primers for TCR Jbeta segments was used. The CDR3 region of rearranged TCR beta genes was amplified from genomic DNA by a multiplex PCR assay. The amplified TCR beta libraries were sequenced on the Illumina HiSeq System as 87-base-pair reads. The study's processing was this. Across the 500 to 700 repertoires, a later analysis counted roughly 84 million unique TCR beta chains, some 11 million of which were shared by at least two donors. Raw reads were error-corrected and collapsed into unique sequences by a nearest-neighbor algorithm in which closely related sequences were merged to remove PCR and sequencing errors. CDR3 sequences were aligned to IMGT reference sequences to assign V, D and J gene segments. Each retained sequence needed at least a six-nucleotide match to both a V gene segment and a J gene segment. Rearrangements were called productive when the CDR3 lacked stop codons and stayed in frame with V and J; all others were non-productive. Following IMGT convention, CDR3 was defined as the stretch from the second conserved V-encoded cysteine to the conserved J-encoded phenylalanine. The earlier analysis of about 640 of the donors excluded any sequence lacking an unambiguous match to a single V gene segment. In an earlier analysis of several hundred of the donors, V segments were called functional above 56.7% productive rearrangements and were called segregating when the between-donor standard deviation exceeded 5%. A statistical classification framework was built to diagnose cytomegalovirus status from the catalog of TCR beta chain sequences. In a later analysis, V and J genes were assigned by comparing TCR nucleotide sequences against IMGT/GENE-DB human TR gene sequences. The TCRdist pipeline was used in a later analysis to assign CDR3 sequences and most-parsimonious VDJ recombination scenarios. In a later analysis, each TCR beta chain was defined by its CDR3 amino acid sequence together with its V-gene family, and reads lacking a unique V-gene family were excluded. To address suspected cross-contamination and a sequencing artifact, a later analysis removed some 620 highly shared, low-generation-probability nucleotide sequences. A later analysis calculated a clonal expansion index for each public chain from normalized within-repertoire ranks of inferred template counts. In a later analysis, generation probabilities were computed with a VDJ recombination model fitted to out-of-frame rearrangements, and the resulting probabilities were checked against IGoR. In a later analysis, hypergeometric tests were used to score TCR-TCR, TCR-HLA and TCR-CMV co-occurrence, with a repertoire-size bias correction applied to TCR pairs. False discovery rates were estimated in a later analysis by permuting HLA or CMV assignments 20 times. A later analysis grouped co-occurring TCRs with DBSCAN, adding TCRdist sequence similarity when clustering within HLA-allele-positive subsets. Repertoires with fewer than 30,000 or more than 120,000 public chains were left out of co-occurrence clustering, as were about 5 repertoires with anomalous nucleotide sharing. Entries here come from immuneACCESS through TCRdb and include only in-frame sequences with V and J called. Some clones fail to appear in such tables; in the studies checked, an unresolved V gene covers under half of the shortfall, and the cause of the remainder is unknown. The V and J calls and clone size come from that table; D and trimming were worked out from the DNA. This sample holds about 120,000 clones; about 80% were observed only once. Of the sample, 7.5% to 9% is held by the ten largest clones.

V loses 4 bases, J loses 5 bases, and the germline ends lie 12 bases apart. From the cysteine up to the phenylalanine, the CDR3 has a length of 14 residues. Only CDR3 DNA remains: 42 bases, in frame from the first base. CDR1 LGHNA and CDR2 YNFKEQ are derived from the germline V gene. General findings and caveats noted by the study authors: In a later analysis, most CMV-associated TCR beta chains were found to appear HLA-restricted, with HLA associations seemingly driven largely by CMV exposure. In a later genetic analysis, fewer N-insertions in productive TCRs were reported among donors in an Asian-associated ancestry cluster than the roughly 700-donor mean. In vitro tests confirmed that a few of the cytomegalovirus-associated TCR beta chains recognize cytomegalovirus antigens. In a later analysis, HLA-associated TCR beta chains showed more clonal expansion and lower generation probabilities than non-associated chains that were equally common. Because the 87-base-pair reads could not distinguish some IMGT-functional V segments, including TRBV6-2 and TRBV6-3, those segments were excluded. The earlier analysis of some 560 of the donors excluded roughly 17 rarely observed V segments, including chromosome 9 orphons, because counts were too low. The authors suggested that the approach could potentially be generalized to other disease states and immunological phenotypes. A cluster of highly shared sequence variants was judged likely to be a technical artifact of the sequencing pipeline. In the study, approximately 150 TCR beta chains were listed as associated with cytomegalovirus. When HLA alleles, especially DR and DQ, strongly co-occurred, attributing TCR associations to individual alleles was difficult. Several of the top co-occurrence clusters appeared to be linked to parvovirus B19, influenza, CMV and Epstein-Barr virus, according to a later analysis. The presence/absence analyses assumed that sequencing depth was roughly uniform across donors, and that assumption may not be true. The classifier was reported to diagnose cytomegalovirus status with high specificity and sensitivity in both the original and validation cohorts. In a later analysis, the rate of TCR association differed among HLA loci, with DRB1 alleles having the most associated TCRs and HLA-C alleles having the fewest. Correlated functional status among segregating V segments might be attributable to linkage disequilibrium, but an unknown experimental factor could not be ruled out. Because HLA typing was missing for some donors at each locus, association tests included only the typed subset. In an earlier analysis of approximately 600 of the donors, most TCR beta V segments were observed in productive rearrangements about 87% or about 30% of the time, broadly matching IMGT annotations. In this cohort, only TCR beta chains were sequenced, and detectable features were limited by the absence of alpha or paired-chain data. An association between a missense DCLRE1C variant and V-gene and J-gene trimming of TCR beta chains was found in a later genetic analysis and replicated in an independent cohort. A further reported finding was that TCR beta sequences accurately predicted the HLA-A and HLA-B alleles for most subjects in the first cohort. The only immune exposure information available for the cohort was CMV serostatus. Most TCR sequences were observed very rarely across donors, whereas some public TCRs were present in many individuals. Specific HLA alleles were associated with roughly 16,000 TCR beta sequences at a false discovery rate of 0.05 in a later analysis.

Regarding this clone: Its binding antigen is unknown. Per-base qualities were not stored, and no clone one base away is much larger.

The source material was PBMCs. The V and J segments used are TRBV4-2 and TRBJ1-5, with no confident D gene call. The origin of this receptor is a female donor in good health and CMV-seropositive. The CDR3 has the sequence CASSPSGNDQPQHF. DNA sequence: TGTGCCAGCAGCCCGTCGGGTAACGATCAGCCCCAGCATTTT.